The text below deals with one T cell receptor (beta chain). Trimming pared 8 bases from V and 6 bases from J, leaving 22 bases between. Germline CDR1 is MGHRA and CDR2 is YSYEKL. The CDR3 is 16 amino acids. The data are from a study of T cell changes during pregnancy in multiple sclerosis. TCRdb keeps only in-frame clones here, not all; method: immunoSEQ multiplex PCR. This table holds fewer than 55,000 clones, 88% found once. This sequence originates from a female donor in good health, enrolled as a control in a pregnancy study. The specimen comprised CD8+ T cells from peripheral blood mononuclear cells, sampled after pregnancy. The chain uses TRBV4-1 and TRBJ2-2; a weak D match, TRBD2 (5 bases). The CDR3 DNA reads TGCGCCAGCGGGGAGCCGACGGCCCCTTTTCCCGGGGAGCTGTTTTTT. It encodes CASGEPTAPFPGELFF.